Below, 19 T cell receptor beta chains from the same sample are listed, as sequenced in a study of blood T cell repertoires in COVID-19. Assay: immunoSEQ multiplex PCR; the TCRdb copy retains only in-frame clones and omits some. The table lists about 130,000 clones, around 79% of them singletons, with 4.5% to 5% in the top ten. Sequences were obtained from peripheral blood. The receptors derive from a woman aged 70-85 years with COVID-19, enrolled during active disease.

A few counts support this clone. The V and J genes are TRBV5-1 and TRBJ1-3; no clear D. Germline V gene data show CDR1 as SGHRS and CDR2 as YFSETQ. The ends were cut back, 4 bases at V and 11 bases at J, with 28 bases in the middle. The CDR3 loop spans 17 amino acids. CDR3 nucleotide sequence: TGCGCCAGCAGCGTGGAAAGGATTGGTCAGGTTGGATCAGCCATATATTTT. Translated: CASSVERIGQVGSAIYF.

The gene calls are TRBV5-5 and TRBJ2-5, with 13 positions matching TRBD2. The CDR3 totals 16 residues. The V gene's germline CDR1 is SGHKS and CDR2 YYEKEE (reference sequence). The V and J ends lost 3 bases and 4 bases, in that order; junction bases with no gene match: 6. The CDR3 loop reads CASSSTSGGALETQYF. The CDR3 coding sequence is TGTGCCAGCAGCTCTACTAGCGGGGGGGCTTTAGAGACCCAGTACTTC.

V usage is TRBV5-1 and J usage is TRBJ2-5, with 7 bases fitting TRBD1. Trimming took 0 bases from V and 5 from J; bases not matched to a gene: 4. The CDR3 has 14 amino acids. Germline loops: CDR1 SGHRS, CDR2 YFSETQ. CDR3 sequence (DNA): TGCGCCAGCAGCTTGGAACAGGGGCGGGAGACCCAGTACTTC. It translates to CASSLEQGRETQYF.

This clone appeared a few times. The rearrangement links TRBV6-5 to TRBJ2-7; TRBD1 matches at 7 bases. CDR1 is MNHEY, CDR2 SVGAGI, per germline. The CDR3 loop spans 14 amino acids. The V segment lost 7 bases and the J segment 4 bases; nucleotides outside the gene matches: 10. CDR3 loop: CASKVTGESYEQYF. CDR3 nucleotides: TGTGCCAGCAAGGTCACAGGGGAATCGTACGAGCAGTACTTC.

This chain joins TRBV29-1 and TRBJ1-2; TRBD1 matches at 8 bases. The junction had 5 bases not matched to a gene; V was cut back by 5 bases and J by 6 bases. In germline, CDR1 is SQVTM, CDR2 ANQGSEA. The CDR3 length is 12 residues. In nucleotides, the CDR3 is TGCAGCGTTTCCGGACAGGGAGATGGCTACACCTTC. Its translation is CSVSGQGDGYTF.

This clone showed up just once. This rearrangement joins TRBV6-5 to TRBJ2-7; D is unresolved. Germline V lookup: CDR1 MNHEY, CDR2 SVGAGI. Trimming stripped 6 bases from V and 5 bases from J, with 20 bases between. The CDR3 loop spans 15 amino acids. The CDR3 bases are TGTGCCAGCAGACCGACATGGCAGGAAGGTAACGAGCAGTACTTC. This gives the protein CASRPTWQEGNEQYF.

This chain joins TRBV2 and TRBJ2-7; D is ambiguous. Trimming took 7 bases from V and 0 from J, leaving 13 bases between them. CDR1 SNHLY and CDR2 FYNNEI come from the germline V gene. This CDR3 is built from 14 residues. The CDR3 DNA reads TGTGCCAGCACCGACACAACGGTCTCCTACGAGCAGTACTTC. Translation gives CASTDTTVSYEQYF.

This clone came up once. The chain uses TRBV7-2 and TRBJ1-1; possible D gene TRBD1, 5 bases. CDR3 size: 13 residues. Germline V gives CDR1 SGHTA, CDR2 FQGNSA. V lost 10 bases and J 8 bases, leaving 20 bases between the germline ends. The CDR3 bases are TGTGCCACAAGGTCCGGGGGGGGATTAGAAGCTTTCTTT. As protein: CATRSGGGLEAFF.

The CDR3 sequence is CASSSGTIRSYTF. CDR3 nucleotides: TGTGCCAGCAGTTCCGGGACAATAAGGAGCTACACCTTC. V gene TRBV12-3 or TRBV12-4 combines with J gene TRBJ1-2; perhaps TRBD1 as D (6 bases). The CDR3 is 13 amino acids. V lost 4 bases and J 9 bases, leaving 15 bases between the germline ends.

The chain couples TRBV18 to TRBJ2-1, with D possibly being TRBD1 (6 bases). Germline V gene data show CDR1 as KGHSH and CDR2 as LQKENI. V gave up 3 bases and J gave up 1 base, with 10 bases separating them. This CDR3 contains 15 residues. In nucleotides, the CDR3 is TGTGCCAGCTCACCGCCCACAGGGTCCTACAATGAGCAGTTCTTC. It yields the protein CASSPPTGSYNEQFF. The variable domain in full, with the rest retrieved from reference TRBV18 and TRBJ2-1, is NAGVMQNPRHLVRRRGQEARLRCSPMKGHSHVYWYRQLPEEGLKFMVYLQKENIIDESGMPKERFSAEFPKEGPSILRIQQVVRGDSAAYFCASSPPTGSYNEQFFGPGTRLTVL.

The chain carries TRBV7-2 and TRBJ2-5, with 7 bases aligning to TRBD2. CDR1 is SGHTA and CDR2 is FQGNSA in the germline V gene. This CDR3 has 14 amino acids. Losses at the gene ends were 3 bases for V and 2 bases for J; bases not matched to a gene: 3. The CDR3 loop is CASSFLSGQETQYF. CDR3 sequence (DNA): TGTGCCAGCAGCTTCCTTAGCGGGCAAGAGACCCAGTACTTC.

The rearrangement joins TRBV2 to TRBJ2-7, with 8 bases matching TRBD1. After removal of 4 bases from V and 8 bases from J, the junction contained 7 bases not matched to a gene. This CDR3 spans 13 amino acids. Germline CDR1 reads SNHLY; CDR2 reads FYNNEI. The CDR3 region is CASSATDRGKQYF. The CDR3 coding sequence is TGTGCCAGCAGTGCTACCGACAGGGGTAAGCAGTACTTC.

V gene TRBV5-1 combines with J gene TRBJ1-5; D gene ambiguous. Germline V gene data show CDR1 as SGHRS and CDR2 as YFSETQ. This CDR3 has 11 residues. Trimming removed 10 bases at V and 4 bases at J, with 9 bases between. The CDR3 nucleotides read TGCGCCGCGGGGAAAAATCAGCCCCAGCATTTT. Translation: CAAGKNQPQHF.

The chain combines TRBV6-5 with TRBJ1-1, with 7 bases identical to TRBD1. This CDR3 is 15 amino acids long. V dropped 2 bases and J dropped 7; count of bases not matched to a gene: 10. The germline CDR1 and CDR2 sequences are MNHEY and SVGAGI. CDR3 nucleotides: TGTGCCAGCAGTTACGGGGGTGGGCCAGGGGGTGAAGCTTTCTTT. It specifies CASSYGGGPGGEAFF.

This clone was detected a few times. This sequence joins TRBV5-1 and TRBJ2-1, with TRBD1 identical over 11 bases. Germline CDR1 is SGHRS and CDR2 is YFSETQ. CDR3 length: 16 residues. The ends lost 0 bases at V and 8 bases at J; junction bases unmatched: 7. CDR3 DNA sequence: TGCGCCAGCAGCTTGGGGACAGGGGGCTTTAGGGATGAGCAGTTCTTC. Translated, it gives CASSLGTGGFRDEQFF.

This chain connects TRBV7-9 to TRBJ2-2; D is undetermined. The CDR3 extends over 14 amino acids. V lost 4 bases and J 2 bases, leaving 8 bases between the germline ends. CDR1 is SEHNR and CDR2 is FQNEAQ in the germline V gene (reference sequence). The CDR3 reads CASSSSVNTGELFF. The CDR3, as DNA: TGTGCCAGCAGCTCCTCAGTTAACACCGGGGAGCTGTTTTTT.

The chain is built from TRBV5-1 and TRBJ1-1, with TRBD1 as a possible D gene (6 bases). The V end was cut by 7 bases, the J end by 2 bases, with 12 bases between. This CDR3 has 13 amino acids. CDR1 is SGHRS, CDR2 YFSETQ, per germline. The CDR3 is CASGKQGNTEAFF. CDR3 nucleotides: TGCGCCAGCGGCAAACAGGGAAACACTGAAGCTTTCTTT.

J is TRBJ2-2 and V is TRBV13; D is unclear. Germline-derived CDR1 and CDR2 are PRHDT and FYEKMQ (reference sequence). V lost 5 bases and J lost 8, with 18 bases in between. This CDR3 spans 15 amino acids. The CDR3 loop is CASSRNSGPRGELFF. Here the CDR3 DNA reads TGTGCCAGCAGCCGAAATTCTGGGCCTCGGGGGGAGCTGTTTTTT.

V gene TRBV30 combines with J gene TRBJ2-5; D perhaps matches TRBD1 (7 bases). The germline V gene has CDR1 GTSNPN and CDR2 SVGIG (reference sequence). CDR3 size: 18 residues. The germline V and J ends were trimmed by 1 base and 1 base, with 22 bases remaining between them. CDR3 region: CAWSGGGGLMMTQETQYF. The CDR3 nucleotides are TGTGCCTGGAGTGGAGGAGGGGGCCTAATGATGACCCAAGAGACCCAGTACTTC.